Listed below are T cell receptor beta chains from one sample, sequenced in a study of shared clonotypes between healthy human individuals. Produced via immunoSEQ multiplex PCR; TCRdb's table is partial and in-frame only. The table records about 2.1 million clones, about 94% of them present only once. The sequencing input was naive CD8+ T cells from PBMCs. The receptor source for this set is a man aged 18 to 29 in good health. Some clones in this sample may be carry-over from other donors' samples. Each CDR3 is given with its conserved first and last residue.

TRBV29-1,CSVEEDSSNYGYTF
TRBV4-3,CASSQDWRGVGFHNEQFF
TRBV19,CASRLDRELGTGELFF
TRBV6-6,CASSPRAGPRNGEAFF
TRBV2,CASSEGTGDPYEQYF
TRBV12-5,CASGLVGAGELFF
TRBV7-9,CASSLARGANTEAFF
TRBV10-2,CATTDQAGAPYEQYF
TRBV30,CAWSLAGEGPGELFF
TRBV27,CASSLRDRNTDTQYF
TRBV27,CASSSSGRSTEAFF
TRBV2,CASSGLGTNTGELFF
TRBV11-2,CASSLGQGGYYEQYF
TRBV5-1,CASSYNRVPNTGELFF
TRBV5-6,CASSLVAAGISTDTQYF
TRBV30,CAWSVIVSYEQYF
TRBV19,CASSIADSQPQHF
TRBV28,CASSRDGTNEKLFF
TRBV2,CASSEAWTATDTQYF